This TCR beta chain was documented in a study of CD8+CD57+ T cells in acquired aplastic anemia. The template used for profiling TCR beta VDJ and CDR3 was genomic DNA. TCRdb re-called the reads with MiXCR, one entry per CDR3 protein. In the table there are approximately 220,000 distinct CDR3 sequences, almost 50% of which are singletons. In patients chosen for sequencing, flow cytometry had shown CD8+CD57+ cell expansion. None of the patients had been given any therapy when their blood was sampled. This clonotype was observed a few times. Sequenced sample: sorted CD4+, CD8+, or CD8+CD57+ T cells (not recorded which) from PBMCs. This receptor was obtained from a human donor with aplastic anemia.

CDR3 residues: CASSLPSLGEQYF. CDR3 DNA: TGTGCCAGCAGCCTCCCCTCTTTGGGGGAGCAGTACTTC. The J gene is TRBJ2-7, the V gene TRBV5-6, with no clear D. V was cut by 4 bases and J by 7 bases, with 15 bases left in between. In germline, CDR1 is SGHDT, CDR2 YYEEEE. The CDR3 covers 13 residues.